There are a few counts of the clone carrying this T cell receptor (beta chain). The sample is drawn from a study of cytomegalovirus exposure and HLA in healthy donors. Trimming removed 1 base from V and 2 bases from J, with 7 bases in between. The CDR3 length is 14 residues. Germline CDR1 reads SGHDT; CDR2 reads YYEEEE. PCR was performed using 60 Vbeta and 13 Jbeta primers. The repertoire was sequenced with immunoSEQ multiplex PCR; TCRdb's copy has only in-frame clones and lacks some. Among 150,000 to 200,000 clones listed, 65% to 90% were seen once. The V gene is TRBV5-6, the J gene TRBJ1-3, with D tentatively TRBD1 (5 bases). The sequenced material came from PBMCs. This TCR was sampled from a woman aged 18-35 years in good health and CMV-seronegative. The CDR3 here is CASSLIGAGNTIYF. The CDR3 DNA is TGTGCCAGCAGCTTGATAGGGGCTGGAAACACCATATATTTT.